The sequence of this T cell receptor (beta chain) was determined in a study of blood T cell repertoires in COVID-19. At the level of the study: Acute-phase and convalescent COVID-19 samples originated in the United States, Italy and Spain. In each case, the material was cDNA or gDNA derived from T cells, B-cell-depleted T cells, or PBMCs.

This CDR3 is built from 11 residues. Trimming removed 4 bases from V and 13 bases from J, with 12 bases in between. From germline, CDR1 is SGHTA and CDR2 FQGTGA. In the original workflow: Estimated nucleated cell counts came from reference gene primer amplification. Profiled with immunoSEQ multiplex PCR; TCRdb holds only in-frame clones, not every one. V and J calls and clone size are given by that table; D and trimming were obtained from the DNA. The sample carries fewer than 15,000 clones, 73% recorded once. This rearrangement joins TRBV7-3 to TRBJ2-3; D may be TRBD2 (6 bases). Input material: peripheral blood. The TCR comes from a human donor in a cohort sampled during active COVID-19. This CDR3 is CASSSGSPKYF. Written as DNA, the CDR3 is TGTGCCAGCAGCTCCGGGAGTCCAAAGTATTTT.